This section outlines one T cell receptor (beta chain) sequence together with its context. This sample is drawn from a study of patients and donors after allogeneic stem cell transplantation. CDR3 size: 12 residues. In germline, CDR1 is KGHSH, CDR2 LQKENI. The ends were cut back, 4 bases at V and 5 bases at J, with 7 bases in the middle. TCRdb fed the RT-PCR reads into MiXCR, producing one record per CDR3 protein. The sample holds roughly 230,000 distinct CDR3 sequences, 14% seen once. Sequencing was performed on blood, either unsorted or a sorted T cell fraction (not recorded which). The chain combines TRBV18 with TRBJ2-3, with D perhaps TRBD1 (5 bases). The sequence derives from a human donor who was either an allogeneic HSCT recipient or a stem cell or donor lymphocyte infusion donor (not recorded which). It is not recorded whose cells these are; they may come from a transplant donor. CDR3 in DNA: TGTGCCAGCTCACGGGGCGAAGATACGCAGTATTTT. Amino acids: CASSRGEDTQYF.